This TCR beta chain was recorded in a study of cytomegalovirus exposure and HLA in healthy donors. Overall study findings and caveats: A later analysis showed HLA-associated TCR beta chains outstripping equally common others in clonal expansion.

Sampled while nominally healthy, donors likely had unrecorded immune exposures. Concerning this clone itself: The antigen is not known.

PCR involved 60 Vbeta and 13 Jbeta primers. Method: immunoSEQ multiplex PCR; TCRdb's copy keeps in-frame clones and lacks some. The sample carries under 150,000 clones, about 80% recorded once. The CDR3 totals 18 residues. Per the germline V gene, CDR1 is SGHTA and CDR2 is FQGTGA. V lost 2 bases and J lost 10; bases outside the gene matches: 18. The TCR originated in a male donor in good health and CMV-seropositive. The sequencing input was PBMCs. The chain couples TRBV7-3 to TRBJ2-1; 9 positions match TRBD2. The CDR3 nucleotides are TGTGCCAGCAGCTTAGGGGCGCTAGCGGGGCCAAAAGGGAGGGAGCAGTTCTTC. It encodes CASSLGALAGPKGREQFF.